This T cell receptor beta chain was documented in a study of blood T cell repertoires in COVID-19. About the study: COVID-19 samples from acute and convalescent phases originated in the United States, Italy and Spain. Nucleic acid was either cDNA or gDNA, and it came from T cells, B-cell-depleted T cells, or PBMCs.

Study processing details: Reference gene primer amplification gave nucleated cell count estimates. TCRdb keeps only in-frame clones here, not all; method: immunoSEQ multiplex PCR. That table gives V, J and clone size, and the DNA gave D and trimming. The sample yields about 180,000 clones, 80% to 90% seen once. Germline V CDR1 and CDR2: MRHNA, SNTAGT. The CDR3 runs 16 residues. Trimming removed 0 bases at V and 2 bases at J, with 10 bases between. This TCR was sampled from a human donor with active or convalescent COVID-19. The donor label of this sample is uncertain. The sequenced sample consisted of peripheral blood. This chain uses TRBV6-4 with TRBJ2-2; D is possibly TRBD2 (7 bases). CDR3 sequence: CASSDSAGANTGELFF. CDR3 sequence (DNA): TGTGCCAGCAGTGACTCGGCGGGGGCCAACACCGGGGAGCTGTTTTTT.